Presented here are 20 T cell receptor beta chains from one specimen sequenced in a study of T-cell memory formation after mild COVID-19. TCRdb re-called the 5' RACE reads through MiXCR, storing one row per CDR3 protein. The repertoire has about 470,000 distinct CDR3 sequences, more than 20% of them found once; the top ten carry approximately 12%. Sequencing input: PBMCs or a T cell subset sorted from them (not recorded which). Receptor source: an adult woman who had mild COVID-19 (a few samples of this study predate the infection). Cell type and time point are not known.

This chain links TRBV7-2 with TRBJ2-4, with D perhaps matching TRBD2 (5 bases). Germline CDR1 and CDR2: SGHTA and FQGNSA. This CDR3 is built from 14 residues. V shed 1 base and J shed 6 bases, with 10 bases lying between them. CDR3 amino acids: CASSLGGAGNIQYF. The CDR3 DNA follows: TGTGCCAGCAGCTTAGGCGGCGCGGGAAACATTCAGTACTTC.

In this sample, this clonotype turned up a few times. This rearrangement joins TRBV24-1 to TRBJ1-1; D possibly corresponds to TRBD1 (6 bases). V was pared by 4 bases and J by 0 bases, with 11 bases between. This CDR3 spans 15 amino acids. The germline V gene has CDR1 KGHDR and CDR2 SFDVKD. The CDR3: CATSDTGHLNTEAFF. DNA of the CDR3: TGTGCCACCAGTGACACGGGACACCTGAACACTGAAGCTTTCTTT.

This sequence joins TRBV6-5 and TRBJ2-7; 10 nucleotides align to TRBD2. Trimming removed 2 bases from V and 4 bases from J; junction bases left unmatched: 14. This CDR3 has 18 amino acids. CDR1 is MNHEY and CDR2 is SVGAGI in the germline V gene. Here the CDR3 reads CASSYRLAGVLYEYEQYF. The CDR3 DNA sequence: TGTGCCAGCAGTTACAGGCTAGCGGGAGTTCTGTATGAGTACGAGCAGTACTTC.

The chain is built from TRBV6-5 and TRBJ2-7; the D gene is possibly TRBD1 (6 bases). The CDR3 covers 16 residues. CDR1 and CDR2 from the germline V gene are MNHEY and SVGAGI. The V and J ends lost 6 bases and 3 bases respectively, with 21 bases between them. CDR3 residues: CASSRSQGTFVYEQYF. The CDR3 coding sequence is TGTGCCAGCAGCCGGTCACAGGGAACTTTTGTCTACGAGCAGTACTTC.

This clonotype was seen only a few times. The rearrangement joins TRBV7-9 to TRBJ2-6; no reliable D call. The V gene lost 1 base and the J gene lost 0 bases, with 7 bases spanning the gap. This CDR3 has 16 residues. In germline, CDR1 is SEHNR, CDR2 FQNEAQ (reference sequence). The chain's CDR3 is CASSLDLISGANVLTF. The CDR3 coding sequence is TGTGCCAGCAGCTTAGATCTGATCTCTGGGGCCAACGTCCTGACTTTC.

The chain joins TRBV7-6 to TRBJ2-7; possible D gene TRBD1, 5 bases. Germline values: CDR1 SGHVS, CDR2 FNYEAQ. The CDR3 runs to 14 residues. Trimming pared 7 bases from V and 3 bases from J, leaving 16 bases between. The CDR3 DNA is TGTGCCAGCATCTCTAAAGCCCAGGGCTACGAGCAGTACTTC. As protein: CASISKAQGYEQYF.

In this sample, this clonotype turned up a few times. The rearrangement joins TRBV7-9 to TRBJ2-1, with 8 positions matching TRBD2. Germline V gene lookup returns CDR1 SEHNR and CDR2 FQNEAQ (reference sequence). V dropped 5 bases and J dropped 10; count of bases not matched to a gene: 7. The CDR3 loop spans 13 amino acids. The CDR3 spells CASSRSGAREQFF. CDR3 nucleotide sequence: TGTGCCAGCAGCCGTAGCGGGGCACGCGAGCAGTTCTTC.

The chain couples TRBV7-2 to TRBJ2-3, with D uncertain. This CDR3 is built from 14 residues. V was trimmed by 7 bases and J by 1 base, leaving 12 bases between them. Germline CDR1 is SGHTA and CDR2 is FQGNSA. DNA of the CDR3: TGTGCCAGCAACTCCAACGCAGGCACAGATACGCAGTATTTT. As protein: CASNSNAGTDTQYF.

This clonotype was found once. The J gene is TRBJ1-5, the V gene TRBV30; 9 bases fit TRBD1. V gave up 1 base and J gave up 7 bases; unmatched junction bases: 5. This CDR3 has 14 amino acids. Germline V gene lookup returns CDR1 GTSNPN and CDR2 SVGIG (reference sequence). The CDR3 region has the DNA TGTGCCTGGAGTGCCGGACAGGGGATACAGCCCCAGCATTTT. Amino acids: CAWSAGQGIQPQHF.

This rearrangement joins TRBV6-5 to TRBJ2-5; 7 bases agree with TRBD1. Trimming took 4 bases from V and 8 from J; bases not matched to a gene: 16. CDR1 and CDR2 from the germline V gene are MNHEY and SVGAGI. The CDR3 runs 16 residues. The CDR3 loop reads CASSSGTALPQGTQYF. In DNA form, the CDR3 reads TGTGCCAGCAGTTCCGGGACAGCCCTCCCGCAAGGCACCCAGTACTTC.

This clonotype has only a few counts. The CDR3 DNA follows: TGCAGTGCTCCCCTGACTAGCGGCGCACCGGAGACCCAGTACTTC. This encodes CSAPLTSGAPETQYF. V usage is TRBV20-1 and J usage is TRBJ2-5; 9 bases match TRBD2. The CDR3 covers 15 residues. Germline CDR1 reads DFQATT; CDR2 reads SNEGSKA (reference sequence). V lost 5 bases to trimming and J lost 5 bases; unmatched junction nucleotides: 12.

V and J are TRBV29-1 and TRBJ2-7; D may be TRBD2 (7 bases). Germline CDR1 reads SQVTM; CDR2 reads ANQGSEA. V was trimmed by 6 bases and J by 0 bases, leaving 12 bases between them. The CDR3 totals 13 residues. CDR3 DNA: TGCAGCGTGGGGGGGACAAGCTCCTACGAGCAGTACTTC. This sequence encodes CSVGGTSSYEQYF.

The rearrangement joins TRBV15 to TRBJ2-5; tentative D call: TRBD1 (7 bases). CDR1 and CDR2 from the germline V gene are LNHNV and YYDKDF (reference sequence). Trimming removed 4 bases at V and 4 bases at J, with 16 bases between. The CDR3 consists of 15 residues. CDR3 region: CATSTQGGSGETQYF. The DNA of the CDR3 is TGTGCCACCAGCACTCAGGGGGGCAGCGGAGAGACCCAGTACTTC.

The chain couples TRBV7-6 to TRBJ2-5; D possibly corresponds to TRBD1 (5 bases). V was clipped by 0 bases and J by 2 bases, with 13 bases between them. Germline loops: CDR1 SGHVS, CDR2 FNYEAQ. This CDR3 region has 16 residues. This CDR3 reads CASSLAVGATQETQYF. Here the CDR3 DNA reads TGTGCCAGCAGCTTAGCAGTAGGGGCTACACAAGAGACCCAGTACTTC.

The V and J genes are TRBV4-3 and TRBJ2-7; D is perhaps TRBD2 (5 bases). Per the germline V gene, CDR1 is LGHNA and CDR2 is YSLEER. Trimming removed 4 bases at V and 4 bases at J, with 20 bases between. This CDR3 comprises 16 residues. This chain's CDR3 is CASSPEIGLKYYEQYF. The CDR3 nucleotides read TGCGCCAGCAGCCCGGAGATAGGACTTAAATATTACGAGCAGTACTTC.

This clonotype has more than one count but fewer than ten. The J gene is TRBJ2-1, the V gene TRBV24-1; 7 bases are a match to TRBD1. The CDR3 spans 13 residues. With 9 bases clipped from V and 8 bases from J, the junction kept 9 bases outside the gene matches. Germline values: CDR1 KGHDR, CDR2 SFDVKD. CDR3 DNA: TGTGCCACCCGGGACAGATTCCTCGATGAGCAGTTCTTC. As protein: CATRDRFLDEQFF.

This clonotype was detected a few times. J is TRBJ2-5 and V is TRBV3-1; 15 nucleotides align to TRBD2. J was trimmed by 4 bases and V by 4 bases; bases with no gene match: 7. The length of the CDR3 is 17 residues. Per germline, CDR1 LGHDT and CDR2 YNNKEL (reference sequence). CDR3 bases: TGTGCCAGCAGCCTCGGGACTAGCGGGGGGACCTTAGAGACCCAGTACTTC. The encoded protein is CASSLGTSGGTLETQYF.

The V gene is TRBV5-1, the J gene TRBJ1-1, with 8 bases lining up with TRBD1. Trimming removed 4 bases from V and 1 base from J; junction bases left unmatched: 6. The CDR3 covers 15 residues. Germline CDR1 reads SGHRS; CDR2 reads YFSETQ. The CDR3 DNA reads TGCGCCAGCAGCACCGGACAGGGATCGAACACTGAAGCTTTCTTT. Its protein product is CASSTGQGSNTEAFF.

This clonotype occurred a few times. The chain is built from TRBV7-2 and TRBJ2-2; 9 bases fit TRBD1. The CDR3 runs 15 residues. Germline V gives CDR1 SGHTA, CDR2 FQGNSA. The junction had 8 bases not matched to a gene; V was cut back by 5 bases and J by 7 bases. The CDR3 here is CASSPGQGPFGELFF. The CDR3 bases are TGTGCCAGCAGCCCGGGACAGGGTCCTTTCGGGGAGCTGTTTTTT. The variable domain in full, with the rest retrieved from reference TRBV7-2 and TRBJ2-2, is GAGVSQSPSNKVTEKGKDVELRCDPISGHTALYWYRQSLGQGLEFLIYFQGNSAPDKSGLPSDRFSAERTGGSVSTLTIQRTQQEDSAVYLCASSPGQGPFGELFFGEGSRLTVL.

This clonotype was seen a few times. CDR3 protein: CASSLQGTLREQYF. The CDR3, as DNA: TGTGCCAGCAGCTTGCAGGGGACCCTGCGGGAGCAGTACTTC. The chain uses TRBV5-8 and TRBJ2-7; D is perhaps TRBD1 (6 bases). The V and J ends lost 1 base and 7 bases respectively, with 15 bases between them. This CDR3 region has 14 residues. Germline V gene sequence: CDR1 SGHTS, CDR2 YDEGEE.